The 9 T cell receptor beta chains below come from one sample, sequenced in a study of OX40 agonist ivuxolimab in advanced cancers. Only in-frame clones appear in the TCRdb table, and some are missing; sequencing was by immunoSEQ multiplex PCR. The sample contains fewer than 45,000 clones, around 88% of which appear only once. The sample here was CD4+ or CD8+ T cells sorted from blood, taken in a trial of the OX40 agonist ivuxolimab. The receptor set was obtained from an adult with an advanced solid tumor such as melanoma, head and neck, liver or kidney cancer.

As to this clone: At one end the junction does not follow the germline gene, possibly because of a read error. The CDR3, as DNA: TGTGCTAGCAGCCCCGACTGGCCCTCTGGAAACACCATATATTTT. Amino acids: CASSPDWPSGNTIYF. This chain connects TRBV7-7 to TRBJ1-3; D is uncertain. The CDR3 contains 15 residues. The germline V gene encodes CDR1 SSHAT and CDR2 FNYEAQ (reference sequence).

The chain recombines TRBV2 with TRBJ2-5; D is unclear. Germline V gives CDR1 SNHLY, CDR2 FYNNEI. The ends were cut back, 1 base at V and 6 bases at J, with 9 bases in the middle. This CDR3 region has 13 residues. The CDR3 sequence is CASSEGSLQTQYF. The CDR3 nucleotides are TGTGCCAGCAGTGAAGGGAGTCTCCAGACCCAGTACTTC. The full variable domain, rest sourced from reference TRBV2 and TRBJ2-5, is EPEVTQTPSHQVTQMGQEVILRCVPISNHLYFYWYRQILGQKVEFLVSFYNNEISEKSEIFDDQFSVERPDGSNFTLKIRSTKLEDSAMYFCASSEGSLQTQYFGPGTRLLVL.

V gene TRBV10-1 combines with J gene TRBJ1-3; D call uncertain. V gave up 7 bases and J gave up 0 bases, with 13 bases separating them. Germline-derived CDR1 and CDR2 are WNHNN and SYGVQD (reference sequence). CDR3 length: 15 residues. This CDR3 reads CASNPTVSSGNTIYF. CDR3 bases: TGCGCCAGCAATCCCACCGTAAGCTCTGGAAACACCATATATTTT.

This chain joins TRBV2 and TRBJ1-2; possible D gene TRBD1, 5 bases. The CDR3 is made up of 14 amino acids. V shed 5 bases and J shed 4 bases, with 14 bases lying between them. Germline V gene sequence: CDR1 SNHLY, CDR2 FYNNEI. This chain's CDR3 is CASSRPPGTYGYTF. Here the CDR3 DNA reads TGTGCCAGCAGTCGACCTCCAGGGACCTATGGCTACACCTTC.

The chain links TRBV7-8 to TRBJ1-1, with 9 bases identical to TRBD1. Germline-derived CDR1 and CDR2 are SGHVS and FQNEAQ. This CDR3 has 16 residues. Trimming at V came to 3 bases and at J to 0 bases, leaving 5 bases not matched to a gene. DNA for the CDR3: TGTGCCAGCAGCTTGGGACAGGGCGGCTTGAACACTGAAGCTTTCTTT. Amino acid sequence: CASSLGQGGLNTEAFF.

The V gene is TRBV18, the J gene TRBJ2-5; the D call may be TRBD1 or TRBD2 (5 bases each). The V and J ends lost 3 bases and 3 bases respectively, with 14 bases between them. The CDR3 has 15 residues. Germline V CDR1 and CDR2: KGHSH, LQKENI. The CDR3 bases are TGTGCCAGCTCACCCTCCCACGGGGCAGAAGAGACCCAGTACTTC. Translated, it gives CASSPSHGAEETQYF.

The chain carries TRBV27 and TRBJ1-5, with a weak D call TRBD1 (6 bases). The CDR3 loop spans 13 amino acids. The V end was cut by 5 bases, the J end by 6 bases, with 11 bases between. Germline loops: CDR1 MNHEY, CDR2 SMNVEV (reference sequence). The CDR3 bases are TGTGCCAGCAGTCGCAGGGGAATTCAGCCCCAGCATTTT. Translating gives CASSRRGIQPQHF.

The rearrangement uses TRBV6-5 and TRBJ2-7; 7 nucleotides align to TRBD1. CDR3 length equals 14 residues. Germline trimming cut 7 bases from V and 0 bases from J; bases unmatched to any gene: 6. Germline CDR1 reads MNHEY; CDR2 reads SVGAGI. The CDR3 DNA reads TGTGCCAGCACCACCGGGACAGCCTCCTACGAGCAGTACTTC. It translates to CASTTGTASYEQYF.

The chain links TRBV27 to TRBJ2-3; D is unclear. There are 14 residues in the CDR3. In germline, CDR1 is MNHEY, CDR2 SMNVEV (reference sequence). The V end was cut by 2 bases, the J end by 5 bases, with 11 bases between. CDR3 region: CASSLNIPGDTQYF. CDR3 nucleotides: TGTGCCAGCAGTTTAAATATCCCTGGAGATACGCAGTATTTT.